The clone carrying this T cell receptor (beta chain) was recorded a few times. What it binds is unknown. The germline gives CDR1 LNHDA, CDR2 SQIVND (reference sequence). CDR3 length: 15 amino acids. V lost 7 bases to trimming and J lost 6 bases, with 21 bases between them. The record originates from a study of T cells in Graves' hyperthyroidism and ophthalmopathy. In the study overall: Blood was drawn when the patient was first diagnosed and still untreated. General study points: Blood also showed most of the thyroid clonotypes that were expanded above 0.001. Before onset, ophthalmopathy was predicted by the model a median roughly six months earlier.

Diagnosis of hyperthyroidism was new in patients aged 18 to 65, and its duration was under 2 months. Template material for amplifying TCR beta CDR3 regions consisted of RNA transcripts. TCR CDR3 regions were first amplified by RT-PCR with HTBI primers. TCRdb re-derived calls from the multiplex PCR reads in MiXCR, one entry per CDR3 protein. The sample contains some 510,000 distinct CDR3 sequences, under 25% of which appear only once. The sample comprised blood. The J gene is TRBJ1-1, the V gene TRBV19; the D gene is possibly TRBD1 (5 bases). This clonotype was sampled from a young man with Graves' hyperthyroidism. The CDR3 bases are TGTGCCAGTACCCAGGAGAGGGGCGCGGGCGCTGAAGCTTTCTTT. It translates to CASTQERGAGAEAFF.